The 28 T cell receptor beta chains listed next were all sequenced from one sample in a study of CD8+ T cells in alopecia areata. Once RNA had been extracted, it was reverse transcribed into cDNA to act as the sequencing template. TCRdb keeps only in-frame clones here, not all; method: immunoSEQ multiplex PCR. The table lists 80,000 to 100,000 clones, 41% of them singletons, with 1% to 1.5% in the top ten. Sequencing was performed on CD4+ T cells sorted from blood. These receptors originate from a human donor with alopecia areata.

The rearrangement uses TRBV7-2 and TRBJ1-2, with 10 nucleotides matching TRBD1. V trimming: 1 base; J trimming: 8 bases; junction bases outside the gene matches: 4. The CDR3 is 14 amino acids. Looked up from germline, CDR1 is SGHTA and CDR2 is FQGNSA. Here the CDR3 DNA reads TGTGCCAGCAGCTTAGGACAGGGGGCGAGGGGCTACACCTTC. This encodes CASSLGQGARGYTF.

This clone has just a few counts. Here the CDR3 reads CASSQDLPSGELFF. The CDR3 coding sequence is TGCGCCAGCAGCCAAGATCTTCCCAGCGGGGAGCTGTTTTTT. The rearrangement joins TRBV4-1 to TRBJ2-2; D not certain. This CDR3 has 14 residues. The ends were cut back, 0 bases at V and 7 bases at J, with 9 bases in the middle. Germline CDR1 is MGHRA and CDR2 is YSYEKL.

The chain carries TRBV4-3 and TRBJ2-5; D may be TRBD1 (5 bases). Per germline, CDR1 LGHNA and CDR2 YSLEER. Trimming shortened V by 4 bases and J by 0 bases, and 18 bases separated the two germline ends. This CDR3 is built from 17 residues. DNA of the CDR3: TGCGCCAGCAGCCGAGGTCAGGGTGCTTGGAACCAAGAGACCCAGTACTTC. Its protein is CASSRGQGAWNQETQYF.

This clone has a single count. CDR3 residues: CASSLFWTEATGELFF. The DNA for the CDR3 is TGTGCCAGCAGCTTGTTTTGGACGGAAGCTACCGGGGAGCTGTTTTTT. The chain recombines TRBV5-6 with TRBJ2-2; D call uncertain. Germline V gene lookup returns CDR1 SGHDT and CDR2 YYEEEE. Trimming pared 1 base from V and 5 bases from J, leaving 15 bases between. This CDR3 has 16 amino acids.

This clone was counted a few times. The CDR3 spells CASSQFWGSYEQYF. CDR3 DNA sequence: TGCGCCAGCAGCCAATTCTGGGGGAGCTACGAGCAGTACTTC. The rearrangement joins TRBV4-1 to TRBJ2-7; D is perhaps TRBD1 or TRBD2 (5 bases each). Trimming shortened V by 2 bases and J by 3 bases, and 11 bases separated the two germline ends. Looked up from germline, CDR1 is MGHRA and CDR2 is YSYEKL. This CDR3 region has 14 residues.

This clone was counted only a few times. The V and J genes are TRBV18 and TRBJ2-7; unclear D gene. This CDR3 has 13 amino acids. Looked up from germline, CDR1 is KGHSH and CDR2 is LQKENI. The germline V and J ends were trimmed by 3 bases and 2 bases, with 8 bases remaining between them. DNA for the CDR3: TGTGCCAGCTCACCCGTCGAAGCCTACGAGCAGTACTTC. This gives the protein CASSPVEAYEQYF.

V is TRBV29-1 and J is TRBJ1-1; possible D gene TRBD1, 6 bases. The CDR3 has 11 residues. Germline CDR1 and CDR2: SQVTM and ANQGSEA. Trimming removed 3 bases at V and 10 bases at J, with 12 bases between. Here the CDR3 reads CSVDRGSTAFF. CDR3 DNA sequence: TGCAGCGTTGACAGGGGTTCAACAGCTTTCTTT. Complete variable domain (other parts from reference TRBV29-1 and TRBJ1-1): SAVISQKPSRDICQRGTSLTIQCQVDSQVTMMFWYRQQPGQSLTLIATANQGSEATYESGFVIDKFPISRPNLTFSTLTVSNMSPEDSSIYLCSVDRGSTAFFGQGTRLTVV.

The rearrangement links TRBV5-1 to TRBJ2-3, with D maybe TRBD2 (5 bases). Trimming stripped 4 bases from V and 1 base from J, with 16 bases between. This CDR3 has 16 residues. The germline CDR1 and CDR2 sequences are SGHRS and YFSETQ. In DNA form, the CDR3 reads TGCGCCAGCAGCAGTCTAGCCCCCCCGGGCACAGATACGCAGTATTTT. Residues: CASSSLAPPGTDTQYF. Full variable domain (remainder filled in from reference TRBV5-1 and TRBJ2-3): KAGVTQTPRYLIKTRGQQVTLSCSPISGHRSVSWYQQTPGQGLQFLFEYFSETQRNKGNFPGRFSGRQFSNSRSEMNVSTLELGDSALYLCASSSLAPPGTDTQYFGPGTRLTVL.

This chain joins TRBV7-8 and TRBJ2-7; 10 positions match TRBD1. This CDR3 is 14 amino acids long. CDR1 and CDR2 (germline): SGHVS, FQNEAQ. Trimming at V came to 4 bases and at J to 2 bases, leaving 2 bases not matched to a gene. CDR3 DNA: TGTGCCAGCAGCTGGACAGGGGGTCCCTACGAGCAGTACTTC. Its translation is CASSWTGGPYEQYF.

This clone was counted only a few times. The rearrangement links TRBV19 to TRBJ1-1; a weak D match, TRBD1 (5 bases). The ends were cut back, 5 bases at V and 2 bases at J, with 18 bases in the middle. Germline values: CDR1 LNHDA, CDR2 SQIVND (reference sequence). The CDR3 is 16 residues long. CDR3 bases: TGTGCCAGTAGTCCAGGCTGGGACGGCCCCAACACTGAAGCTTTCTTT. This encodes CASSPGWDGPNTEAFF.

This clone was seen a few times. This sequence joins TRBV6-5 and TRBJ2-3; 7 positions match TRBD2. Germline assignment: CDR1 MNHEY and CDR2 SVGAGI. The V gene end was trimmed by 2 bases and the J gene end by 2 bases; junction bases not matched to a gene: 7. This CDR3 is 16 amino acids long. CDR3 region: CASSYGGAGHTDTQYF. The CDR3 DNA sequence: TGTGCCAGCAGTTACGGGGGAGCGGGGCACACAGATACGCAGTATTTT.

The rearrangement uses TRBV19 and TRBJ1-5, with D unclear. Germline values: CDR1 LNHDA, CDR2 SQIVND (reference sequence). CDR3 length: 15 amino acids. Trimming removed 5 bases at V and 1 base at J, with 12 bases between. The CDR3 sequence is CASSRYSESNQPQHF. The CDR3 region has the DNA TGTGCCAGTAGTCGGTACTCAGAGAGCAATCAGCCCCAGCATTTT.

V gene TRBV20-1 combines with J gene TRBJ2-1; 7 nucleotides match TRBD2. The germline V gene has CDR1 DFQATT and CDR2 SNEGSKA (reference sequence). The CDR3 totals 11 residues. The V and J ends lost 4 bases and 13 bases, in that order; junction bases with no gene match: 7. CDR3 DNA: TGCAGTGCTACGTCGACTAGCCCCCAGTTCTTC. Translating it yields CSATSTSPQFF.

The table lists this clone with a few counts. The chain has TRBV2 and TRBJ2-7, with 8 bases fitting TRBD1. The V and J ends lost 6 bases and 3 bases, in that order; junction bases with no gene match: 7. The length of the CDR3 is 14 residues. Germline CDR1 SNHLY, CDR2 FYNNEI. CDR3 loop: CASSNDRGFYEQYF. For the CDR3, the DNA is TGTGCCAGCAGCAACGACAGGGGTTTCTACGAGCAGTACTTC.

The chain is built from TRBV7-2 and TRBJ2-1, with D tentatively TRBD2 (7 bases). The CDR3 length is 14 residues. Germline V gene sequence: CDR1 SGHTA, CDR2 FQGNSA. V shed 2 bases and J shed 9 bases, with 14 bases lying between them. This CDR3 reads CASSLMVGGAEQFF. CDR3 DNA sequence: TGTGCCAGCAGCTTAATGGTGGGGGGGGCTGAGCAGTTCTTC. Using reference TRBV7-2 and TRBJ2-1 for the parts outside the CDR3, the full variable domain is GAGVSQSPSNKVTEKGKDVELRCDPISGHTALYWYRQSLGQGLEFLIYFQGNSAPDKSGLPSDRFSAERTGGSVSTLTIQRTQQEDSAVYLCASSLMVGGAEQFFGPGTRLTVL.

The V gene is TRBV30, the J gene TRBJ1-2; 7 bases fit TRBD1. The V and J ends lost 4 bases and 5 bases, in that order; junction bases with no gene match: 13. CDR1 and CDR2 (germline): GTSNPN, SVGIG (reference sequence). The CDR3 has 15 amino acids. CDR3 sequence (DNA): TGTGCCTGGAACCGACGCAGGGGGAGCGAATATGGCTACACCTTC. This sequence encodes CAWNRRRGSEYGYTF.

CDR3 residues: CASSSGTPSVEQYF. In nucleotides, the CDR3 is TGTGCCAGCAGTTCGGGGACACCTTCGGTCGAGCAGTACTTC. J is TRBJ2-7 and V is TRBV27, with D possibly TRBD1 on 6 matching bases. V was trimmed by 4 bases and J by 6 bases, leaving 16 bases between them. This CDR3 is 14 amino acids long. Germline V gene sequence: CDR1 MNHEY, CDR2 SMNVEV (reference sequence).

V and J are TRBV5-1 and TRBJ1-2; D not resolved. CDR1 and CDR2 from the germline V gene are SGHRS and YFSETQ. CDR3 length: 13 amino acids. Trimming cost V 1 base and J 4 bases, with 8 bases left between them. Here the CDR3 DNA reads TGCGCCAGCAGCTTGTCCCGGGGCTATGGCTACACCTTC. Translating gives CASSLSRGYGYTF.

This clone was counted between two and nine times. The chain couples TRBV29-1 to TRBJ2-1; the match to TRBD2 covers 9 bases. Germline CDR1 reads SQVTM; CDR2 reads ANQGSEA. The J segment lost 5 bases and the V segment lost 3 bases, leaving 8 bases of the junction unmatched. The CDR3 covers 15 residues. The CDR3 DNA sequence: TGCAGCGTTGATTTAGGGCTAGCGGGGAACAATGAGCAGTTCTTC. It encodes CSVDLGLAGNNEQFF.

This clone was seen a handful of times. J is TRBJ2-5 and V is TRBV5-5, with D unresolved. CDR1 is SGHKS and CDR2 is YYEKEE in the germline V gene (reference sequence). V was shortened by 0 bases and J by 2 bases, with 5 bases between the two germline ends. The CDR3 runs to 13 residues. The CDR3 loop is CASSLDPQETQYF. CDR3 bases: TGTGCCAGCAGCTTGGACCCTCAAGAGACCCAGTACTTC.

This chain connects TRBV19 to TRBJ2-3; 12 bases fit TRBD2. V gave up 5 bases and J gave up 5 bases; unmatched junction bases: 11. CDR3 length: 17 residues. CDR1 LNHDA and CDR2 SQIVND come from the germline V gene (reference sequence). This chain's CDR3 is CASSPRIPGLAGDTQYF. In nucleotides, the CDR3 is TGTGCCAGTAGTCCCAGGATTCCGGGACTAGCGGGAGATACGCAGTATTTT.

The J gene is TRBJ1-3, the V gene TRBV7-2, with D unresolved. CDR3 length equals 15 residues. Germline lookup yields CDR1 SGHTA and CDR2 FQGNSA. The V end was cut by 1 base, the J end by 4 bases, with 11 bases between. The CDR3 reads CASSLVGSDGNTIYF. CDR3 coding DNA: TGTGCCAGCAGCTTAGTGGGTTCTGACGGAAACACCATATATTTT.

The rearrangement joins TRBV2 to TRBJ2-7; perhaps TRBD2 as D (6 bases). The ends were cut back, 5 bases at V and 0 bases at J, with 17 bases in the middle. CDR3 length: 16 amino acids. Germline values: CDR1 SNHLY, CDR2 FYNNEI. The CDR3 here is CASSFSLAGSSYEQYF. CDR3 in DNA: TGTGCCAGCAGTTTTAGCTTGGCGGGGAGCTCCTACGAGCAGTACTTC.

The chain uses TRBV6-5 and TRBJ1-5; 10 positions agree with TRBD1. J gave up 4 bases and V 6 bases, and 6 bases lay outside the gene matches. CDR3 length: 15 amino acids. Germline CDR1 is MNHEY and CDR2 is SVGAGI. Here the CDR3 DNA reads TGTGCCAGCAGCTCGACAGGGGGCCGAAATCAGCCCCAGCATTTT. Its protein product is CASSSTGGRNQPQHF.

This clone was counted between two and nine times. The rearrangement uses TRBV30 and TRBJ2-1; the D is unclear. Germline-derived CDR1 and CDR2 are GTSNPN and SVGIG (reference sequence). This CDR3 comprises 14 residues. With 4 bases removed from V and 1 base from J, the gap between germline ends came to 11 bases. The CDR3 nucleotides read TGTGCCTGGAACGTGCTTCGGTCCTACAATGAGCAGTTCTTC. Translating it yields CAWNVLRSYNEQFF. The full variable domain, with the rest looked up from reference TRBV30 and TRBJ2-1, is SQTIHQWPATLVQPVGSPLSLECTVEGTSNPNLYWYRQAAGRGLQLLFYSVGIGQISSEVPQNLSASRPQDRQFILSSKKLLLSDSGFYLCAWNVLRSYNEQFFGPGTRLTVL.

The chain combines TRBV28 with TRBJ2-7; D might be TRBD1 or TRBD2, each matching 5 bases. V was cut by 3 bases and J by 1 base, with 7 bases left in between. The CDR3 totals 13 residues. Germline CDR1 and CDR2: MDHEN and SYDVKM. CDR3 nucleotide sequence: TGTGCCAGCAGTTTTGGGGGTTCCTACGAGCAGTACTTC. This gives the protein CASSFGGSYEQYF.

V is TRBV29-1 and J is TRBJ2-1; no firm D call. The CDR3 has 15 amino acids. V lost 6 bases to trimming and J lost 0 bases, with 15 bases between them. CDR1 is SQVTM, CDR2 ANQGSEA, per germline. CDR3 DNA sequence: TGCAGCGTGTTACTTGACCCCAGCTCCTACAATGAGCAGTTCTTC. Translated: CSVLLDPSSYNEQFF.

The chain is built from TRBV20-1 and TRBJ2-1; D is ambiguous. The CDR3 is made up of 11 amino acids. Germline V gene sequence: CDR1 DFQATT, CDR2 SNEGSKA (reference sequence). The ends were cut back, 0 bases at V and 15 bases at J, with 12 bases in the middle. CDR3 protein: CSAREQTEAFF. For the CDR3, the DNA is TGCAGTGCTAGAGAGCAGACTGAGGCGTTCTTC.